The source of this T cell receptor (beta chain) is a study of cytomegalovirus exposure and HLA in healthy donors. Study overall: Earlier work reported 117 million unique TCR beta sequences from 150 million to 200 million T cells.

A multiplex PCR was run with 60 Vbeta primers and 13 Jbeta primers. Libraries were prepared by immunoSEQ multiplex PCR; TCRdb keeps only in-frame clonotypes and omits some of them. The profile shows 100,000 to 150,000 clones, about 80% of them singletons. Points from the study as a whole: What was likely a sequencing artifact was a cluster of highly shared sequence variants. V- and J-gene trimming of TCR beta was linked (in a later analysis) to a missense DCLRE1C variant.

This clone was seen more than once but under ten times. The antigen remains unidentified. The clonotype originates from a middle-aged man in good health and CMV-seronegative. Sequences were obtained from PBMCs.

CDR3 in amino acids: CASSLTPTGIGELFF. CDR3 nucleotides: TGTGCCAGCAGTCTAACCCCGACAGGGATCGGGGAGCTGTTTTTT. The chain combines TRBV27 with TRBJ2-2; TRBD1 matches 7 bases. This CDR3 is built from 15 residues. Germline V gene sequence: CDR1 MNHEY, CDR2 SMNVEV (reference sequence). Germline trimming cut 5 bases from V and 7 bases from J; bases unmatched to any gene: 10.